The 14 T cell receptor beta chains below come from one sample, sequenced in a study of vaccination effects on CD4 cells after COVID-19 (dated by TCRdb to between 2020 and 2023). After about 9 days of culture, CD4+ T cells were isolated with the EasySep CD4+ T cell isolation kit. Each participant received two doses of an mRNA SARS-CoV-2 vaccine, either BNT162b2 or mRNA-1273. The library was generated by the immunoSEQ multiplex PCR assay. TCRdb took over this immuneACCESS table, retaining in-frame rearrangements with V and J assigned. Such tables are incomplete; in checked studies, under half of the missing clones stem from an unresolved V gene, and the remainder is unexplained. Here the sample has tens of thousands of clones; around 69% occur a single time. Roughly 2% of the sample goes to the ten largest clones. Their recognized antigens are unknown. Sequenced material: CD4+ T cells from PBMCs cultured without peptide, taken after COVID-19 vaccination. The receptor set was obtained from a human donor who received a COVID-19 vaccine.

This sequence joins TRBV5-1 and TRBJ1-2, with D unclear. Per the germline V gene, CDR1 is SGHRS and CDR2 is YFSETQ. V dropped 4 bases and J dropped 0 bases, with 10 bases sitting between them. This CDR3 contains 14 residues. CDR3 in amino acids: CASSVGSANYGYTF. The CDR3 DNA follows: TGCGCCAGCAGCGTCGGGTCGGCTAACTATGGCTACACCTTC.

V gene TRBV6-1 combines with J gene TRBJ1-5; D perhaps matches TRBD1 (5 bases). V lost 4 bases to trimming and J lost 1 base, with 14 bases between them. The CDR3 length is 16 residues. In germline, CDR1 is MNHNS, CDR2 SASEGT. The CDR3 loop is CASSATPGPSNQPQHF. As DNA, the CDR3 is TGTGCCAGCAGTGCTACACCGGGACCCAGCAATCAGCCCCAGCATTTT.

The gene calls are TRBV2 and TRBJ1-5, with no clear D. V was shortened by 4 bases and J by 0 bases, with 10 bases between the two germline ends. The CDR3 spans 15 residues. CDR1 SNHLY and CDR2 FYNNEI come from the germline V gene. CDR3 protein: CASSGGRISNQPQHF. In DNA form, the CDR3 reads TGTGCCAGCAGTGGCGGACGGATTAGCAATCAGCCCCAGCATTTT.

This chain joins TRBV29-1 and TRBJ2-2, with TRBD1 matching over 7 bases. CDR3 length: 16 residues. J gave up 0 bases and V 3 bases, and 7 bases lay outside the gene matches. In germline, CDR1 is SQVTM, CDR2 ANQGSEA. In DNA, the CDR3 is TGCAGCGTTGATGACTCCGGGACAGCGAACACCGGGGAGCTGTTTTTT. Its protein is CSVDDSGTANTGELFF.

This rearrangement joins TRBV5-1 to TRBJ2-5; 13 bases are a match to TRBD2. The CDR3 is 16 residues long. Germline values: CDR1 SGHRS, CDR2 YFSETQ. J gave up 5 bases and V 3 bases, and 7 bases lay outside the gene matches. CDR3 region: CASSSLAGGLGETQYF. The CDR3 coding sequence is TGCGCCAGCAGCTCACTAGCGGGGGGGCTTGGGGAGACCCAGTACTTC.

The J gene is TRBJ1-6, the V gene TRBV7-3; the D gene is possibly TRBD1 (5 bases). V lost 1 base and J 10 bases, leaving 11 bases between the germline ends. The CDR3 contains 14 residues. Germline V gene lookup returns CDR1 SGHTA and CDR2 FQGTGA. CDR3 DNA sequence: TGTGCCAGCAGCTTAAGTGGGGGGAAATCACCCCTCCACTTT. It translates to CASSLSGGKSPLHF.

The genes are TRBV5-1 and TRBJ1-1; D might be TRBD1 (6 bases). Trimming stripped 4 bases from V and 3 bases from J, with 16 bases between. The CDR3 extends over 15 amino acids. CDR1 and CDR2 from the germline V gene are SGHRS and YFSETQ. This chain's CDR3 is CASSNPASGDTEAFF. The CDR3 DNA reads TGCGCCAGCAGCAACCCGGCATCAGGGGACACTGAAGCTTTCTTT.

This clone has just one count. The rearrangement links TRBV6-5 to TRBJ2-7; the match to TRBD2 covers 8 bases. Germline V lookup: CDR1 MNHEY, CDR2 SVGAGI. The length of the CDR3 is 15 residues. The V gene end was trimmed by 6 bases and the J gene end by 4 bases; junction bases not matched to a gene: 11. CDR3 amino acids: CASRLNRGGIYEQYV. The CDR3, as DNA: TGTGCCAGCAGACTGAACCGGGGGGGGATTTACGAGCAGTACGTC.

The gene calls are TRBV2 and TRBJ1-2; the D gene is possibly TRBD1 (5 bases). Trimming took off 4 bases at V and 2 bases at J, with 8 bases between the two ends. The CDR3 is 13 amino acids. CDR1 is SNHLY and CDR2 is FYNNEI in the germline V gene. The CDR3 DNA reads TGTGCCAGCAGTGTGGGACTGAACTATGGCTACACCTTC. Its protein is CASSVGLNYGYTF.

This sequence joins TRBV6-6 and TRBJ2-5; D gene ambiguous. Trimming left V 2 bases short and J 5 bases short, with 15 bases between. This CDR3 comprises 15 residues. The germline V gene has CDR1 MNHNY and CDR2 SVGAGI (reference sequence). CDR3 sequence: CASSYQAQTPETQYF. The CDR3, as DNA: TGTGCCAGCAGTTACCAGGCACAGACTCCGGAGACCCAGTACTTC.

For this clone: Other DNA sequences in this sample translate to the same CDR3. The chain employs TRBV18 and TRBJ2-2; TRBD1 matches 9 bases. In germline, CDR1 is KGHSH, CDR2 LQKENI. The CDR3 totals 14 residues. V dropped 3 bases and J dropped 7; count of bases not matched to a gene: 3. For the CDR3, the DNA is TGTGCCAGCTCACCGGGACAGGGAAGCGGGGAGCTGTTTTTT. As protein: CASSPGQGSGELFF.

The chain uses TRBV18 and TRBJ1-6, with a possible D match to TRBD1 (5 bases). The CDR3 totals 16 residues. The ends were cut back, 3 bases at V and 5 bases at J, with 14 bases in the middle. Germline loops: CDR1 KGHSH, CDR2 LQKENI. The chain's CDR3 is CASSPNWQTDNSPLHF. For the CDR3, the DNA is TGTGCCAGCTCACCTAACTGGCAGACAGATAATTCACCCCTCCACTTT.

The CDR3 here is CASSPRQASNTGELFF. CDR3 sequence (DNA): TGTGCCAGCAGCCCTAGACAGGCATCGAACACCGGGGAGCTGTTTTTT. J is TRBJ2-2 and V is TRBV7-2; maybe TRBD1 (6 bases). V gave up 5 bases and J gave up 0 bases, with 13 bases separating them. CDR3 length equals 16 residues. Per the germline V gene, CDR1 is SGHTA and CDR2 is FQGNSA.

The chain recombines TRBV9 with TRBJ1-5, with 9 positions matching TRBD1. V lost 4 bases, J lost 9 bases, and 5 bases stayed unmatched. The germline CDR1 and CDR2 sequences are SGDLS and YYNGEE. This CDR3 spans 13 amino acids. CDR3 DNA: TGTGCCAGCAGCACAGGGGGCAAGGGGCCCCAGCATTTT. Protein product: CASSTGGKGPQHF.